The present T cell receptor beta chain was sequenced within a study of blood T cell repertoires in COVID-19. As for the study in general: Italy, Spain and the United States were the sources of the convalescent and acute COVID-19 samples. PBMCs, B-cell-depleted T cells, or T cells provided the cDNA or gDNA that made up the material.

The CDR3 has 16 amino acids. Trimming stripped 4 bases from V and 0 bases from J, with 10 bases between. Germline V gene lookup returns CDR1 SNHLY and CDR2 FYNNEI. Authors' data handling: Amplification of reference gene primers provided the estimated nucleated cell counts. Assay: immunoSEQ multiplex PCR; the TCRdb copy retains only in-frame clones and omits some. That table supplies the V and J calls and clone size; D and trimming were determined from the DNA. This sample carries fewer than 350,000 clones, 89% of them seen once, and the ten largest clones take about 1.8%. All enrollees were roughly 18 to 100 years old and from under 25 US areas.

The TCR sequence derives from a woman aged 40 to 50 who had recovered from COVID-19. Sequencing was carried out using PBMCs or T cells enriched from blood (not recorded which). The V call is TRBV2, the J call TRBJ1-6; D is perhaps TRBD1 (5 bases). The chain's CDR3 is CASSAGGSSYNSPLHF. The CDR3 DNA reads TGTGCCAGCAGTGCCGGGGGGAGCTCCTATAATTCACCCCTCCACTTT.